A selection of T cell receptor beta chains follows, all from one sample in a study of blood T cell repertoires in COVID-19. Repertoires were generated with immunoSEQ multiplex PCR, while TCRdb's copy carries only in-frame clones and drops some. The top ten clones hold 1.1% of a sample with over 250,000 clones, over 75% of them seen once. The specimen sequenced was PBMCs or T cells enriched from blood (not recorded which). Receptors were obtained from a woman in her twenties or thirties who had recovered from COVID-19. The CDR3 runs from the conserved cysteine through the conserved F or W. D genes are given only for firm matches. For some rows the clone size is stated as once, few or many, or as a class when expanded; others skip it.

V gene: TRBV20-1; D gene: TRBD2; J gene: TRBJ2-7; clone size: NA; CDR3 DNA: TGCAGTGCTAGTGGGTTTAGCGGGAGGCCATCCTACGAGCAGTACTTC; CDR3 protein: CSASGFSGRPSYEQYF
V gene: TRBV18; D gene: NA; J gene: TRBJ1-4; clone size: NA; CDR3 DNA: TGTGCCAGCTCACCGACGACAGGTGAAAAACTGTTTTTT; CDR3 protein: CASSPTTGEKLFF
V gene: TRBV2; D gene: NA; J gene: TRBJ2-1; clone size: NA; CDR3 DNA: TGTGCCAGCAGGGGCGGGAACGGGGGTGAGCAGTTCTTC; CDR3 protein: CASRGGNGGEQFF
V gene: TRBV7-3; D gene: TRBD1; J gene: TRBJ1-1; clone size: NA; CDR3 DNA: TGTGCCAGCAGCTTACAGACAGGGCTGGACACTGAAGCTTTCTTT; CDR3 protein: CASSLQTGLDTEAFF
V gene: TRBV9; D gene: NA; J gene: TRBJ2-2; clone size: NA; CDR3 DNA: TGTGCCAGCAGCGTAAAACAGGAGTCATTGGACACCGGGGAGCTGTTTTTT; CDR3 protein: CASSVKQESLDTGELFF
V gene: TRBV7-2; D gene: NA; J gene: TRBJ2-6; clone size: NA; CDR3 DNA: TGTGCCAGCAGCTTAGGGGCCAGCTCTGGGGCCAACGTCCTGACTTTC; CDR3 protein: CASSLGASSGANVLTF
V gene: TRBV29-1; D gene: NA; J gene: TRBJ1-2; clone size: NA; CDR3 DNA: TGCAGCGTACAAATAAGGACAAGCTTCTATGGCTACACCTTC; CDR3 protein: CSVQIRTSFYGYTF
V gene: TRBV4-2; D gene: TRBD2; J gene: TRBJ2-2; clone size: once; CDR3 DNA: TGTGCCAGCAGCCAAGATTGGGTAGCGGGTGGGACCGGGGAGCTGTTTTTT; CDR3 protein: CASSQDWVAGGTGELFF
V gene: TRBV18; D gene: NA; J gene: TRBJ1-3; clone size: NA; CDR3 DNA: TGTGCCAGCTCACCGGAGACCGAAGGAAACACCATATATTTT; CDR3 protein: CASSPETEGNTIYF
V gene: TRBV29-1; D gene: TRBD2; J gene: TRBJ2-1; clone size: NA; CDR3 DNA: TGCAGCGTTGTACTAAGCGGGAGGAATGAGCAGTTCTTC; CDR3 protein: CSVVLSGRNEQFF
V gene: TRBV5-1; D gene: NA; J gene: TRBJ2-3; clone size: NA; CDR3 DNA: TGCGCCAGCAGCTTTAGCGGAGATACGCAGTATTTT; CDR3 protein: CASSFSGDTQYF
V gene: TRBV18; D gene: TRBD2; J gene: TRBJ2-7; clone size: NA; CDR3 DNA: TGTGCCAGCTCCCCGCGGGGGGGGGAAGTCGAGCAGTACTTC; CDR3 protein: CASSPRGGEVEQYF
V gene: TRBV5-1; D gene: TRBD1; J gene: TRBJ1-4; clone size: NA; CDR3 DNA: TGCGCCAGCAGCGCGCTGGGACAGGGAGATGAAAAACTGTTTTTT; CDR3 protein: CASSALGQGDEKLFF
V gene: TRBV3-1/TRBV3-2; D gene: NA; J gene: TRBJ2-5; clone size: NA; CDR3 DNA: TGTGCCAGCAGCCAAGTGGAGGGAATAGAGACCCAGTACTTC; CDR3 protein: CASSQVEGIETQYF
V gene: TRBV27; D gene: NA; J gene: TRBJ1-2; clone size: once; CDR3 DNA: TGTGCCAGCAGTTTACGGGTTGGCTATGGCTACACCTTC; CDR3 protein: CASSLRVGYGYTF
V gene: TRBV5-4; D gene: TRBD1; J gene: TRBJ2-1; clone size: NA; CDR3 DNA: TGTGCCAGCAGCACCCCAAGGACAGGGACGGACAATGAGCAGTTCTTC; CDR3 protein: CASSTPRTGTDNEQFF
V gene: TRBV18; D gene: TRBD2; J gene: TRBJ2-7; clone size: NA; CDR3 DNA: TGTGCCAGCTCACCCTACGGACTAGCGGACTCGGGGGAGCAGTACTTC; CDR3 protein: CASSPYGLADSGEQYF
V gene: TRBV5-4; D gene: NA; J gene: TRBJ2-7; clone size: NA; CDR3 DNA: TGTGCCAGCAGCCCCGGGATCGGGTCCTACGAGCAGTACTTC; CDR3 protein: CASSPGIGSYEQYF
V gene: TRBV4-3; D gene: TRBD2; J gene: TRBJ2-2; clone size: NA; CDR3 DNA: TGCGCCAGCAGCCAAGGGCGAGCGGGAGGGGCCGGGGAGCTGTTTTTT; CDR3 protein: CASSQGRAGGAGELFF
V gene: TRBV6-5; D gene: NA; J gene: TRBJ2-1; clone size: once; CDR3 DNA: TGTGCCATCCTCTGGACAGTGCCCTACAATGAGCAGTTCTTC; CDR3 protein: CAILWTVPYNEQFF
V gene: TRBV27; D gene: TRBD2; J gene: TRBJ2-7; clone size: NA; CDR3 DNA: TGTGCCAGCACCGGGAGGGGATACGAGCAGTACTTC; CDR3 protein: CASTGRGYEQYF
V gene: TRBV18; D gene: TRBD2; J gene: TRBJ2-3; clone size: NA; CDR3 DNA: TGTGCCAGCACGAGGACTAGCGGGAGCGGGGATACGCAGTATTTT; CDR3 protein: CASTRTSGSGDTQYF
V gene: TRBV27; D gene: NA; J gene: TRBJ2-1; clone size: NA; CDR3 DNA: TGTGCCAGCAGTTCTGTGAGTAGCTCCTACAATGAGCAGTTCTTC; CDR3 protein: CASSSVSSSYNEQFF
V gene: TRBV5-1; D gene: TRBD2; J gene: TRBJ2-2; clone size: NA; CDR3 DNA: TGCGCCAGCAGCTTACAAGCGGGAGACACCGGGGAGCTGTTTTTT; CDR3 protein: CASSLQAGDTGELFF
V gene: TRBV6-5; D gene: TRBD2; J gene: TRBJ2-3; clone size: NA; CDR3 DNA: TGTGCCAGCAGACGCGGACTAGGCACAGATACGCAGTATTTT; CDR3 protein: CASRRGLGTDTQYF
V gene: TRBV5-1; D gene: NA; J gene: TRBJ2-7; clone size: few; CDR3 DNA: TGCGCCAGCAGCTTCACTAGTTCCGGGGGCGAGCAGTACTTC; CDR3 protein: CASSFTSSGGEQYF
V gene: TRBV11-2; D gene: TRBD2; J gene: TRBJ2-3; clone size: once; CDR3 DNA: TGTGCCAGCAGCATATCAGCGGGAGTCGTAGATACGCAGTATTTT; CDR3 protein: CASSISAGVVDTQYF
V gene: TRBV10-3; D gene: TRBD1; J gene: TRBJ2-3; clone size: NA; CDR3 DNA: TGTGCCATCAGCACTACAGGGGACACGCAGTATTTT; CDR3 protein: CAISTTGDTQYF
V gene: TRBV28; D gene: NA; J gene: TRBJ1-2; clone size: once; CDR3 DNA: TGTGCCAGCAAACAGACTAACTATGGCTACACCTTC; CDR3 protein: CASKQTNYGYTF
V gene: TRBV7-7; D gene: TRBD2; J gene: TRBJ2-5; clone size: few; CDR3 DNA: TGTGCTAGCAGCTTAGCAAAAGCGGGAGCGGAGACCCAGTACTTC; CDR3 protein: CASSLAKAGAETQYF
V gene: TRBV25-1; D gene: NA; J gene: TRBJ1-2; clone size: NA; CDR3 DNA: TGTGCCAGCACGGGGTTAGATGGCTACACCTTC; CDR3 protein: CASTGLDGYTF
V gene: TRBV18; D gene: TRBD1; J gene: TRBJ2-1; clone size: NA; CDR3 DNA: TGTGCCAGCTCACCGAAGCAGGGGGCCTACAATGAGCAGTTCTTC; CDR3 protein: CASSPKQGAYNEQFF
V gene: TRBV10-3; D gene: TRBD1; J gene: TRBJ1-6; clone size: NA; CDR3 DNA: TGTGCCATCAGAGAGGACAGGGCCTCTACCCTCCACTTT; CDR3 protein: CAIREDRASTLHF
V gene: TRBV3-1/TRBV3-2; D gene: NA; J gene: TRBJ2-3; clone size: few; CDR3 DNA: TGTGCCAGCAGCCAAGGGTGGCTCAACGCTAGCACAGATACGCAGTATTTT; CDR3 protein: CASSQGWLNASTDTQYF
V gene: TRBV28; D gene: NA; J gene: TRBJ1-1; clone size: few; CDR3 DNA: TGTGCCACCAGACGGCAGGATACCACTGAAGCTTTCTTT; CDR3 protein: CATRRQDTTEAFF
V gene: TRBV12-3/TRBV12-4; D gene: TRBD1; J gene: TRBJ1-1; clone size: NA; CDR3 DNA: TGTGCCAGCGACAACAGGGGAAACACTGAAGCTTTCTTT; CDR3 protein: CASDNRGNTEAFF
V gene: TRBV5-1; D gene: TRBD1; J gene: TRBJ2-7; clone size: NA; CDR3 DNA: TGCGCCAGCAGCTTGGGGACAGGAAAAAACTCCTACGAGCAGTACTTC; CDR3 protein: CASSLGTGKNSYEQYF
V gene: TRBV2; D gene: NA; J gene: TRBJ1-3; clone size: NA; CDR3 DNA: TGTGCCAGCAGTGACAGGGTTAACACCATATATTTT; CDR3 protein: CASSDRVNTIYF
V gene: TRBV9; D gene: TRBD1; J gene: TRBJ2-3; clone size: NA; CDR3 DNA: TGTGCCAGCAGCGTAGCGACAGGGGCGGGTACGCAGTATTTT; CDR3 protein: CASSVATGAGTQYF
V gene: TRBV29-1; D gene: NA; J gene: TRBJ2-2; clone size: NA; CDR3 DNA: TGCAGCGTCACACACTCCTCGGGAACCGGGGAGCTGTTTTTT; CDR3 protein: CSVTHSSGTGELFF
V gene: TRBV5-1; D gene: TRBD2; J gene: TRBJ2-1; clone size: once; CDR3 DNA: TGCGCCAGCAGCTCGACTAGCGGGATACCCAATGAGCAGTTCTTC; CDR3 protein: CASSSTSGIPNEQFF
V gene: TRBV19; D gene: NA; J gene: TRBJ2-3; clone size: NA; CDR3 DNA: TGTGCCAGTAGTTCCACCCCCCGCGGGAGCACAGATACGCAGTATTTT; CDR3 protein: CASSSTPRGSTDTQYF
V gene: TRBV27; D gene: TRBD1; J gene: TRBJ1-1; clone size: NA; CDR3 DNA: TGTGCCAGCAGGCCGGGGACAGGGATTTCTGAAGCTTTCTTT; CDR3 protein: CASRPGTGISEAFF
V gene: TRBV11-2; D gene: TRBD1; J gene: TRBJ1-6; clone size: NA; CDR3 DNA: TGTGCCAGCAGCATGGGGGGACAGGGGTACTCACCCCTCCACTTT; CDR3 protein: CASSMGGQGYSPLHF
V gene: TRBV5-5; D gene: TRBD2; J gene: TRBJ2-1; clone size: NA; CDR3 DNA: TGTGCCAGCAGCTCTCTCCGGGGACTAGCGGGAGGAGAGGAGCAGTTCTTC; CDR3 protein: CASSSLRGLAGGEEQFF
V gene: TRBV7-3; D gene: NA; J gene: TRBJ1-1; clone size: NA; CDR3 DNA: TGTGCCAGCAGCTTATACAGGGAAACCTTGAACACTGAAGCTTTCTTT; CDR3 protein: CASSLYRETLNTEAFF
V gene: TRBV6-2/TRBV6-3; D gene: TRBD1; J gene: TRBJ2-1; clone size: once; CDR3 DNA: TGTGCCAGCAGTTATCTGGCCGGGACAGGATTTAACTACAATGAGCAGTTCTTC; CDR3 protein: CASSYLAGTGFNYNEQFF
V gene: TRBV7-9; D gene: TRBD2; J gene: TRBJ2-7; clone size: NA; CDR3 DNA: TGTGCCAGCAGCCGAACAGGTTCGAGCGGGAGGGACGAGCAGTACTTC; CDR3 protein: CASSRTGSSGRDEQYF
V gene: TRBV6-5; D gene: TRBD2; J gene: TRBJ2-3; clone size: few; CDR3 DNA: TGTGCCAGCAGTTACTCGCTAGCGGGAGGAGCAGATACGCAGTATTTT; CDR3 protein: CASSYSLAGGADTQYF
V gene: TRBV19; D gene: TRBD2; J gene: TRBJ2-3; clone size: NA; CDR3 DNA: TGTGCCAGTAGTATATTAATGGGGGGGACTACGTCAGATACGCAGTATTTT; CDR3 protein: CASSILMGGTTSDTQYF
V gene: TRBV11-1; D gene: NA; J gene: TRBJ2-1; clone size: few; CDR3 DNA: TGTGCCAGCAGCTTAATGGCAGTCCTCTACAATGAGCAGTTCTTC; CDR3 protein: CASSLMAVLYNEQFF
V gene: TRBV5-1; D gene: NA; J gene: TRBJ2-7; clone size: once; CDR3 DNA: TGCGCCAGCAGCTTGGAGGGACAAAACTACGAGCAGTACTTC; CDR3 protein: CASSLEGQNYEQYF
V gene: TRBV5-1; D gene: NA; J gene: TRBJ2-1; clone size: NA; CDR3 DNA: TGCGCCAGCAGCTTGGCGGGAGTACGGAATGAGCAGTTCTTC; CDR3 protein: CASSLAGVRNEQFF
V gene: TRBV10-3; D gene: TRBD2; J gene: TRBJ2-3; clone size: NA; CDR3 DNA: TGTGCCATCCATGGCGGGAGCTCAGATACGCAGTATTTT; CDR3 protein: CAIHGGSSDTQYF
V gene: TRBV30; D gene: NA; J gene: TRBJ2-1; clone size: NA; CDR3 DNA: TGTGCCTGGAGAGCTGGACCCACGGGGGAGCAGTTCTTC; CDR3 protein: CAWRAGPTGEQFF